The 27 T cell receptor beta chains below were found in one sample sequenced in a study of glioma-infiltrating T cells after dendritic cell vaccination. Profiled with immunoSEQ multiplex PCR; TCRdb holds only in-frame clones, not every one. The profile shows 65,000 to 80,000 clones, around 87% of them singletons. Time point of the sample: after dendritic cell vaccination, including at tumor progression/relapse. Here the sequenced sample was blood, taken after dendritic cell vaccination. The receptors here all came from a human donor with glioblastoma.

The V and J genes are TRBV6-6 and TRBJ2-2; D perhaps matches TRBD1 (6 bases). Germline V lookup: CDR1 MNHNY, CDR2 SVGAGI (reference sequence). V shed 6 bases and J shed 1 base, with 12 bases lying between them. The CDR3 is 15 residues long. The CDR3 sequence is CASSPHRENTGELFF. The CDR3 DNA is TGTGCCAGCAGCCCCCACAGGGAGAACACCGGGGAGCTGTTTTTT.

CDR3 in amino acids: CATSRDSAGGTDEQFF. The CDR3 DNA sequence: TGTGCCACCAGCAGAGATAGTGCGGGAGGGACTGATGAGCAGTTCTTC. The rearrangement links TRBV15 to TRBJ2-1; 9 bases agree with TRBD2. Trimming cost V 0 bases and J 8 bases; bases outside gene matches: 8. This CDR3 spans 16 amino acids. CDR1 and CDR2 from the germline V gene are LNHNV and YYDKDF (reference sequence).

CDR3 residues: CASSYGGLDTQYF. In DNA, the CDR3 is TGTGCCAGCAGTTACGGGGGGTTGGATACGCAGTATTTT. The chain couples TRBV6-5 to TRBJ2-3; D might be TRBD2 (6 bases). Germline V gene lookup returns CDR1 MNHEY and CDR2 SVGAGI. The V gene lost 2 bases and the J gene lost 6 bases, with 9 bases spanning the gap. The CDR3 is 13 amino acids.

J is TRBJ2-6 and V is TRBV6-5; D not resolved. The CDR3 has 13 residues. With 7 bases removed from V and 3 bases from J, the gap between germline ends came to 7 bases. In germline, CDR1 is MNHEY, CDR2 SVGAGI. The DNA for the CDR3 is TGTGCCAGCAAGGAGTATGGGGCCAACGTCCTGACTTTC. It yields the protein CASKEYGANVLTF.

This chain links TRBV27 with TRBJ2-2; D might be TRBD1 (5 bases). CDR1 and CDR2 from the germline V gene are MNHEY and SMNVEV (reference sequence). The V gene lost 10 bases and the J gene lost 0 bases, with 12 bases spanning the gap. This CDR3 is 14 amino acids long. The CDR3 DNA is TGTGCCACCTGGACAAATACGAACACCGGGGAGCTGTTTTTT. Its protein is CATWTNTNTGELFF.

In the case of this clone: The DNA is left out, because the CDR3 cannot be placed on it with certainty; the CDR3 is given as TCRdb lists it. The J gene is TRBJ2-7, the V gene TRBV11-2; the table names TRBD2, a call not compared with the DNA. The CDR3 totals 13 residues, both ends included. Germline loops: CDR1 SGHAT, CDR2 FQNNGV. The CDR3 is CASSSFGAGGQYF.

The rearrangement uses TRBV18 and TRBJ1-5; D gene unclear. The CDR3 runs 14 residues. The ends were cut back, 0 bases at V and 8 bases at J, with 11 bases in the middle. Germline CDR1 reads KGHSH; CDR2 reads LQKENI. The CDR3 loop reads CASSPPEGVKPQHF. DNA for the CDR3: TGTGCCAGCTCACCACCGGAGGGAGTGAAGCCCCAGCATTTT.

The chain combines TRBV2 with TRBJ2-7, with D perhaps TRBD2 (6 bases). Between the trimmed V and J ends, which lost 2 bases and 7 bases, there was a span of 21 bases. The CDR3 is made up of 16 amino acids. Germline-derived CDR1 and CDR2 are SNHLY and FYNNEI. Written as DNA, the CDR3 is TGTGCCAGCAGTGAATGGGTAGCGGCAGGGTCTGGGGAGCAGTACTTC. It encodes CASSEWVAAGSGEQYF.

This clone came up once. The J gene is TRBJ2-7, the V gene TRBV6-1; 7 bases agree with TRBD2. Looked up from germline, CDR1 is MNHNS and CDR2 is SASEGT. V was pared by 6 bases and J by 0 bases, with 5 bases of the junction left unmatched. This CDR3 has 14 amino acids. CDR3 region: CASRMTSPSYEQYF. The CDR3 DNA is TGTGCCAGCAGGATGACTAGCCCCTCCTACGAGCAGTACTTC.

The chain links TRBV6-1 to TRBJ1-5; D may be TRBD1 (5 bases). Germline CDR1 MNHNS, CDR2 SASEGT. The CDR3 runs 13 residues. V was clipped by 5 bases and J by 6 bases, with 11 bases between them. The CDR3 sequence is CASSPRGGQPQHF. Here the CDR3 DNA reads TGTGCCAGCAGTCCTCGGGGGGGTCAGCCCCAGCATTTT.

The genes are TRBV5-4 and TRBJ2-1; 10 bases are a match to TRBD1. V shed 3 bases and J 7 bases; nucleotides not matched to a gene: 7. Germline lookup yields CDR1 SGHNT and CDR2 YYREEE (reference sequence). CDR3 length: 15 residues. CDR3 coding DNA: TGTGCCAGCAGCTCCCGGGACAGGGGTTGGAATGAGCAGTTCTTC. This codes for CASSSRDRGWNEQFF.

The sample holds one count of this clone. This rearrangement joins TRBV9 to TRBJ1-1; D unresolved. The CDR3 extends over 17 amino acids. Germline V gives CDR1 SGDLS, CDR2 YYNGEE. V lost 0 bases and J 0 bases, leaving 15 bases between the germline ends. CDR3 amino acids: CASSVGPIDSMNTEAFF. CDR3 in DNA: TGTGCCAGCAGCGTAGGCCCTATCGACTCCATGAACACTGAAGCTTTCTTT.

This clone was seen a handful of times. A far bigger clonotype differs at one base, so this is likely a read error. The chain employs TRBV6-1 and TRBJ1-5; the D gene is possibly TRBD1 (5 bases). Germline assignment: CDR1 MNHNS and CDR2 SASEGT. Between the trimmed V and J ends, which lost 5 bases and 3 bases, there was a span of 17 bases. The CDR3 is 16 amino acids. The CDR3 DNA reads TGTGCCAGCAGTCAAGGTGTAGAAGGGGTCAATCAGCCCCAGCATTTT. Its protein is CASSQGVEGVNQPQHF.

The V gene is TRBV19, the J gene TRBJ1-1, with D unresolved. The ends were cut back, 7 bases at V and 3 bases at J, with 21 bases in the middle. The CDR3 covers 16 residues. Per the germline V gene, CDR1 is LNHDA and CDR2 is SQIVND (reference sequence). CDR3 region: CASNNRFFLRDTEAFF. CDR3 DNA sequence: TGTGCCAGTAATAACAGATTCTTCCTGAGGGACACTGAAGCTTTCTTT.

The chain combines TRBV28 with TRBJ2-5; 8 bases are shared with TRBD1. Germline V gene data show CDR1 as MDHEN and CDR2 as SYDVKM. The CDR3 loop spans 12 amino acids. The ends lost 5 bases at V and 5 bases at J; junction bases unmatched: 1. The CDR3 loop reads CASSRQGETQYF. CDR3 DNA sequence: TGTGCCAGCAGTAGACAGGGGGAGACCCAGTACTTC. The whole variable domain, remainder taken from reference TRBV28 and TRBJ2-5, is DVKVTQSSRYLVKRTGEKVFLECVQDMDHENMFWYRQDPGLGLRLIYFSYDVKMKEKGDIPEGYSVSREKKERFSLILESASTNQTSMYLCASSRQGETQYFGPGTRLLVL.

Only one count was recorded for this clone. The rearrangement links TRBV2 to TRBJ2-2; perhaps TRBD1 as D (5 bases). V was cut by 4 bases and J by 2 bases, with 11 bases left in between. Germline-derived CDR1 and CDR2 are SNHLY and FYNNEI. CDR3 length: 15 residues. The CDR3 nucleotides read TGTGCCAGCAGTGGACAGCTAATAAACACCGGGGAGCTGTTTTTT. Its protein product is CASSGQLINTGELFF.

The chain is built from TRBV7-9 and TRBJ1-2, with 9 positions matching TRBD1. CDR3 size: 14 residues. V lost 4 bases and J lost 0; bases outside the gene matches: 0. CDR1 is SEHNR, CDR2 FQNEAQ, per germline (reference sequence). In DNA form, the CDR3 reads TGTGCCAGCAGCTGGACAGGGGCTAACTATGGCTACACCTTC. Its protein is CASSWTGANYGYTF.

This chain uses TRBV11-3 with TRBJ1-4, with 8 nucleotides matching TRBD1. The germline V gene encodes CDR1 SGHNT and CDR2 YENEEA. Trimming took 4 bases from V and 5 from J; bases not matched to a gene: 6. The CDR3 is 15 residues long. The DNA of the CDR3 is TGTGCCAGCAGCTCCTTTGGGACAGGCAATGAAAAACTGTTTTTT. Amino acid sequence: CASSSFGTGNEKLFF.

This clone is a singleton in its sample. The rearrangement uses TRBV9 and TRBJ1-3; 7 bases match TRBD1. Germline CDR1 and CDR2: SGDLS and YYNGEE. The V segment lost 4 bases and the J segment 3 bases; nucleotides outside the gene matches: 1. The length of the CDR3 is 13 residues. The CDR3 nucleotides are TGTGCCAGCAGCCGGGACAGTGGAAACACCATATATTTT. It encodes CASSRDSGNTIYF.

The chain couples TRBV27 to TRBJ1-1; D ambiguous. Germline-derived CDR1 and CDR2 are MNHEY and SMNVEV (reference sequence). V was trimmed by 0 bases and J by 2 bases, leaving 7 bases between them. This CDR3 has 14 amino acids. The DNA of the CDR3 is TGTGCCAGCAGTTTATCTGGAGCCAACACTGAAGCTTTCTTT. Protein: CASSLSGANTEAFF.

The V gene is TRBV11-3, the J gene TRBJ1-1; 7 positions agree with TRBD1. The CDR3 has 16 amino acids. Germline trimming cut 0 bases from V and 4 bases from J; bases unmatched to any gene: 8. Germline V gene lookup returns CDR1 SGHNT and CDR2 YENEEA. The CDR3 spells CASSLDRQGRVTEAFF. Written as DNA, the CDR3 is TGTGCCAGCAGCTTAGACCGACAGGGCCGCGTCACTGAAGCTTTCTTT.

V and J are TRBV25-1 and TRBJ2-5; 7 nucleotides line up with TRBD1. The J call could be wrong; TRBJ2-7 is a better fit for the DNA end. The germline V gene has CDR1 MGHDK and CDR2 SYGVNS. The CDR3 is 14 amino acids. CDR3 DNA sequence: TGTGCCAGCAGCCGACAGGGATACTCCTACGAGCAGTACTTC. Its translation: CASSRQGYSYEQYF.

The V gene is TRBV6-1, the J gene TRBJ1-5, with TRBD1 matching 7 bases. The ends lost 4 bases at V and 4 bases at J; junction bases unmatched: 1. Germline CDR1 is MNHNS and CDR2 is SASEGT. The CDR3 is made up of 13 amino acids. The CDR3 DNA follows: TGTGCCAGCAGTGTACAGGGGAATCAGCCCCAGCATTTT. Protein product: CASSVQGNQPQHF.

The J gene is TRBJ2-5, the V gene TRBV5-1; tentatively, D is TRBD1 (5 bases). The germline V gene encodes CDR1 SGHRS and CDR2 YFSETQ. Deletions cut 4 bases from V and 1 base from J, with 8 bases between. This CDR3 region has 13 residues. Here the CDR3 reads CASSQQVQETQYF. As DNA, the CDR3 is TGCGCCAGCAGCCAACAGGTCCAAGAGACCCAGTACTTC. Full variable domain (outside the CDR3, taken from reference TRBV5-1 and TRBJ2-5): KAGVTQTPRYLIKTRGQQVTLSCSPISGHRSVSWYQQTPGQGLQFLFEYFSETQRNKGNFPGRFSGRQFSNSRSEMNVSTLELGDSALYLCASSQQVQETQYFGPGTRLLVL.

This chain uses TRBV5-1 with TRBJ2-3; TRBD2 might be the D (6 bases). CDR1 is SGHRS, CDR2 YFSETQ, per germline. The CDR3 is 15 amino acids. V was pared by 0 bases and J by 0 bases, with 8 bases between. The CDR3 here is CASSLARGSTDTQYF. For the CDR3, the DNA is TGCGCCAGCAGCTTGGCCCGGGGGAGCACAGATACGCAGTATTTT.

The genes are TRBV18 and TRBJ2-5, with TRBD2 identical over 7 bases. The length of the CDR3 is 15 residues. Germline lookup yields CDR1 KGHSH and CDR2 LQKENI. J lost 1 base, V lost 2 bases, and 4 bases had no gene match. The CDR3 DNA follows: TGTGCCAGCTCACCAACAACGGGAGGCCAAGAGACCCAGTACTTC. It yields the protein CASSPTTGGQETQYF.

The chain is built from TRBV5-5 and TRBJ2-7; no reliable D call. V lost 0 bases and J 4 bases, leaving 8 bases between the germline ends. There are 13 residues in the CDR3. In germline, CDR1 is SGHKS, CDR2 YYEKEE (reference sequence). CDR3 nucleotides: TGTGCCAGCAGCTTGGCCCTCTCTTACGAGCAGTACTTC. Translation: CASSLALSYEQYF.